This T cell receptor (beta chain) was found in a study of early T cells in non-severe SARS-CoV-2 infection. There are a few counts of this clonotype. The antigen is not known. TCRdb independently ran MiXCR on the 5' RACE reads; one entry per CDR3 protein. The data hold 100,000 to 130,000 distinct CDR3 sequences, with about 12% observed a single time. Study observations and caveats: Private and CD4 specificities were missed by VDJdb matching, which favored anti-spike CD8 responses.

V was cut by 5 bases and J by 5 bases, with 7 bases left in between. The CDR3 totals 12 residues. The germline gives CDR1 KGHDR, CDR2 SFDVKD. Input material: whole blood. The source of this sequence is an adult who was a healthcare worker with PCR-confirmed SARS-CoV-2 infection or an uninfected control (not recorded which). The chain uses TRBV24-1 and TRBJ2-3; no definite D call. The CDR3 loop reads CATSGWVDTQYF. DNA of the CDR3: TGTGCCACCAGTGGCTGGGTAGATACGCAGTATTTT.